This T cell receptor (beta chain) was recorded in a study of molecular identifiers for immune sequencing clone quantification. Study in general: In the replicates, RNA derived from roughly 20,000 or 100,000 naive CD8 cells was divided into five parts, and four were sequenced. The study's findings and limits: Among effectors, clones above 20 RNA copies held over 97% of molecules; among naive cells, under 1%. Spike-in Jurkat TCR RNA from a single cell reportedly registered among one million naive cells.

TCRdb re-derived calls from the PCR reads in MiXCR, one entry per CDR3 protein. The repertoire consists of almost 20,000 distinct CDR3 sequences, with 20% to 25% occurring once and the leading ten covering 6.4%. In germline, CDR1 is SGDLS, CDR2 YYNGEE. V lost 3 bases, J lost 0 bases, and 10 bases lay in between. The CDR3 is 15 amino acids. By sample fraction, this clonotype is medium-sized. No antigen is known for it. The TCR sequence derives from a human donor in good health. Some libraries in this study had Jurkat cell RNA spiked in. The material sequenced was naive CD8+ T cells from blood, with Jurkat cell RNA spiked in. The subset here: FACS-sorted CD8+CD4-CCR7+CD45RA+ naive T cells. This chain connects TRBV9 to TRBJ1-3; D might be TRBD1 (5 bases). The CDR3 DNA sequence: TGTGCCAGCAGCGCTACAGGAGCCTCTGGAAACACCATATATTTT. Its translation is CASSATGASGNTIYF.